These 20 T cell receptor beta chains were all obtained from the same sample, sequenced in a study of naive and memory T cell subsets. Study-level findings and limits: Naive repertoires, especially CD8, held a few larger clonotypes, possibly memory cells re-expressing CD45RA.

Both TRBC1 and TRBC2 were covered by a beta constant-region primer of two equimolar oligonucleotides. Four rounds of PCR amplified the ligated cDNA using nested alpha and beta constant-region primers plus SP2. MiXCR, run by TCRdb on the UMI-ligation and nested PCR reads, gives a single entry per CDR3 protein. Among roughly 92,000 distinct CDR3 sequences listed, approximately 10% were seen once. These receptors' antigens are unknown. The sequencing sample was made of naive CD4+ T cells from blood. The receptors come from a human donor in good health.

There are many counts of this clonotype. This chain joins TRBV7-2 and TRBJ2-3; possible D gene TRBD2, 6 bases. The CDR3 has 13 amino acids. The V gene lost 6 bases and the J gene lost 0 bases, with 7 bases spanning the gap. CDR1 and CDR2 (germline): SGHTA, FQGNSA. Here the CDR3 reads CASRGTSTDTQYF. CDR3 in DNA: TGTGCCAGCAGAGGGACTAGCACAGATACGCAGTATTTT.

This clonotype has more than one count but fewer than ten. This rearrangement joins TRBV12-3 or TRBV12-4 to TRBJ1-5; D is undetermined. Between the trimmed V and J ends, which lost 3 bases and 9 bases, there was a span of 9 bases. There are 12 residues in the CDR3. The CDR3 region is CASSFEVGPQHF. The CDR3, as DNA: TGTGCCAGCAGTTTCGAAGTGGGGCCCCAGCATTTT.

This clonotype was counted ten times or more. The V and J genes are TRBV28 and TRBJ2-5; D is perhaps TRBD1 or TRBD2 (5 bases each). The ends were cut back, 3 bases at V and 1 base at J, with 6 bases in the middle. CDR1 is MDHEN, CDR2 SYDVKM, per germline. This CDR3 contains 13 residues. The CDR3: CASSFGGQETQYF. CDR3 DNA: TGTGCCAGCAGTTTTGGGGGCCAAGAGACCCAGTACTTC.

Points on this clonotype: This is likely a read error, given that the CDR3 carries no conserved phenylalanine or tryptophan at its end. The J gene is TRBJ2-1, the V gene TRBV6-2 or TRBV6-3; D not certain. Germline V gene data show CDR1 as MNHEY and CDR2 as SVGEGT. V was trimmed by 8 bases and J by 8 bases, leaving 10 bases between them. This CDR3 has 11 amino acids. The CDR3 region is CASGNRDEQFL. The CDR3 coding sequence is TGTGCCAGCGGTAATAGGGATGAGCAGTTCTTA.

This clonotype was observed at least ten times. The chain has TRBV7-2 and TRBJ1-1; weak D call: TRBD1 (6 bases). V lost 5 bases to trimming and J lost 2 bases, with 27 bases between them. Per germline, CDR1 SGHTA and CDR2 FQGNSA. The CDR3 loop spans 19 amino acids. The CDR3 protein is CASSKWSIWGDRPNTEAFF. CDR3 DNA sequence: TGTGCCAGCAGCAAATGGTCCATTTGGGGCGACAGGCCAAACACTGAAGCTTTCTTT. Full variable domain (remainder filled in from reference TRBV7-2 and TRBJ1-1): GAGVSQSPSNKVTEKGKDVELRCDPISGHTALYWYRQSLGQGLEFLIYFQGNSAPDKSGLPSDRFSAERTGGSVSTLTIQRTQQEDSAVYLCASSKWSIWGDRPNTEAFFGQGTRLTVV.

The chain has TRBV4-3 and TRBJ2-1, with TRBD2 matching 16 bases. The junction had 7 bases not matched to a gene; V was cut back by 0 bases and J by 2 bases. This CDR3 spans 20 amino acids. Germline lookup yields CDR1 LGHNA and CDR2 YSLEER. In DNA, the CDR3 is TGCGCCAGCAGCCAAGATCAGGGACTAGCGGGGGGGCCTGCCTACAATGAGCAGTTCTTC. Translation: CASSQDQGLAGGPAYNEQFF.

The rearrangement uses TRBV5-6 and TRBJ1-2, with unresolved D. Trimming left V 0 bases short and J 4 bases short, with 10 bases between. The CDR3 is 14 amino acids. CDR1 and CDR2 from the germline V gene are SGHDT and YYEEEE. CDR3 amino acids: CASSLGAIGYGYTF. The DNA of the CDR3 is TGTGCCAGCAGCTTGGGGGCGATTGGCTATGGCTACACCTTC.

Many counts were recorded for this clonotype. V gene TRBV20-1 combines with J gene TRBJ2-7; D is unresolved. The CDR3 contains 11 residues. In germline, CDR1 is DFQATT, CDR2 SNEGSKA (reference sequence). Trimming took off 3 bases at V and 7 bases at J, with 10 bases between the two ends. The CDR3 sequence: CSASRLGEQYF. As DNA, the CDR3 is TGCAGTGCTAGCAGATTGGGGGAGCAGTACTTC.

This clonotype was observed many times. The chain combines TRBV20-1 with TRBJ2-7, with D possibly being TRBD2 (5 bases). The V end was cut by 4 bases, the J end by 2 bases, with 15 bases between. Germline V gene lookup returns CDR1 DFQATT and CDR2 SNEGSKA (reference sequence). The CDR3 consists of 14 residues. The CDR3 DNA is TGCAGTGCTAAAACGGGCGGGTCCACCTACGAGCAGTACTTC. This codes for CSAKTGGSTYEQYF.

This clonotype was counted between two and nine times. The DNA of the CDR3 is TGCAGTGCTAGAGATCGGGCGGGGGGGCTAGTTGAGCAGTTCTTC. Translated, it gives CSARDRAGGLVEQFF. The chain is built from TRBV20-1 and TRBJ2-1, with 9 bases identical to TRBD2. From germline, CDR1 is DFQATT and CDR2 SNEGSKA (reference sequence). The junction had 9 bases not matched to a gene; V was cut back by 0 bases and J by 9 bases. The CDR3 runs to 15 residues.

This clonotype was seen more than once but under ten times. The chain joins TRBV20-1 to TRBJ2-1; D not certain. V was shortened by 3 bases and J by 10 bases, with 7 bases between the two germline ends. Germline V CDR1 and CDR2: DFQATT, SNEGSKA (reference sequence). This CDR3 spans 10 amino acids. CDR3 protein: CSASRYEQFF. For the CDR3, the DNA is TGCAGTGCTAGTAGGTACGAGCAGTTCTTC.

This clonotype has a handful of counts. The V call is TRBV7-9, the J call TRBJ1-1; D gene ambiguous. V was cut by 5 bases and J by 2 bases, with 9 bases left in between. This CDR3 has 13 amino acids. Germline V gives CDR1 SEHNR, CDR2 FQNEAQ (reference sequence). CDR3 DNA sequence: TGTGCCAGCAGCATAACCGTAAACACTGAAGCTTTCTTT. Translating gives CASSITVNTEAFF. Using reference TRBV7-9 and TRBJ1-1 for the parts outside the CDR3, the full variable domain is DTGVSQNPRHKITKRGQNVTFRCDPISEHNRLYWYRQTLGQGPEFLTYFQNEAQLEKSRLLSDRFSAERPKGSFSTLEIQRTEQGDSAMYLCASSITVNTEAFFGQGTRLTVV.

The chain employs TRBV18 and TRBJ2-3; 7 nucleotides line up with TRBD2. The CDR3 length is 14 residues. Germline assignment: CDR1 KGHSH and CDR2 LQKENI. The V gene end was trimmed by 1 base and the J gene end by 6 bases; junction bases not matched to a gene: 4. CDR3 sequence (DNA): TGTGCCAGCTCACCACTGGCGGGAGTCGATACGCAGTATTTT. Translation gives CASSPLAGVDTQYF.

The gene calls are TRBV28 and TRBJ2-7; TRBD2 matches 9 bases. CDR1 and CDR2 from the germline V gene are MDHEN and SYDVKM. After removal of 6 bases from V and 0 bases from J, the junction contained 9 bases not matched to a gene. The CDR3 is 16 amino acids. For the CDR3, the DNA is TGTGCCAGCAGCCGCCCGGCTAGCGGGGTCTCCTACGAGCAGTACTTC. Encoded protein: CASSRPASGVSYEQYF. The full variable domain, its missing parts supplied by reference TRBV28 and TRBJ2-7, is DVKVTQSSRYLVKRTGEKVFLECVQDMDHENMFWYRQDPGLGLRLIYFSYDVKMKEKGDIPEGYSVSREKKERFSLILESASTNQTSMYLCASSRPASGVSYEQYFGPGTRLTVT.

The rearrangement links TRBV18 to TRBJ1-2; D ambiguous. The CDR3 sequence is 16 residues long. Germline V lookup: CDR1 KGHSH, CDR2 LQKENI. The V and J ends lost 3 bases and 6 bases respectively, with 20 bases between them. CDR3 in amino acids: CASSPAVGLIKDGYTF. Written as DNA, the CDR3 is TGTGCCAGCTCACCGGCGGTTGGTCTCATAAAGGATGGCTACACCTTC.

In this sample, this clonotype turned up a few times. The chain joins TRBV15 to TRBJ2-3; 7 bases line up with TRBD2. CDR1 LNHNV and CDR2 YYDKDF come from the germline V gene (reference sequence). The length of the CDR3 is 15 residues. The J segment lost 6 bases and the V segment lost 0 bases, leaving 6 bases of the junction unmatched. Here the CDR3 reads CATSRDTGGADTQYF. CDR3 nucleotides: TGTGCCACCAGCAGAGACACGGGGGGTGCGGATACGCAGTATTTT.

The chain links TRBV18 to TRBJ1-2; 7 positions agree with TRBD1. Germline CDR1 and CDR2: KGHSH and LQKENI. V was pared by 3 bases and J by 7 bases, with 11 bases of the junction left unmatched. The length of the CDR3 is 15 residues. This CDR3 reads CASSPKLDRESGYTF. In DNA form, the CDR3 reads TGTGCCAGCTCACCTAAATTAGACAGGGAATCTGGCTACACCTTC.

This clonotype was seen a handful of times. V and J are TRBV7-2 and TRBJ1-1; D is unclear. V was clipped by 1 base and J by 1 base, with 10 bases between them. CDR1 and CDR2 from the germline V gene are SGHTA and FQGNSA. The CDR3 spans 15 residues. The CDR3 bases are TGTGCCAGCAGCTTAGGACCCCCCGGGAACACTGAAGCTTTCTTT. This encodes CASSLGPPGNTEAFF.

This clonotype was detected many times. J is TRBJ2-1 and V is TRBV20-1, with D tentatively TRBD1 (6 bases). V was pared by 6 bases and J by 8 bases, with 14 bases between. Germline lookup yields CDR1 DFQATT and CDR2 SNEGSKA (reference sequence). The CDR3 has 12 amino acids. The DNA for the CDR3 is TGCAGTGCCAAGGGGCCAGGGGATGAGCAGTTCTTC. Its translation: CSAKGPGDEQFF.

This clonotype was counted between two and nine times. The V gene is TRBV3-1, the J gene TRBJ2-5; 8 nucleotides agree with TRBD2. CDR1 LGHDT and CDR2 YNNKEL come from the germline V gene (reference sequence). The CDR3 totals 13 residues. Trimming removed 9 bases from V and 5 bases from J; junction bases left unmatched: 8. CDR3 protein: CASKRGPGETQYF. CDR3 DNA: TGTGCCAGTAAGCGGGGGCCGGGGGAGACCCAGTACTTC.